One and the same sample provided the 20 T cell receptor beta chains below, sequenced in a study of blood T cells in healthy people across ages. A second PCR of roughly 7 to 11 cycles used a sample-barcoded 5' primer and a J-beta primer mix. TCRdb passed the 5' RACE reads through MiXCR, listing each CDR3 protein once. Here the sample spans about a million distinct CDR3 sequences, just over 50% being singletons. The sequenced sample consisted of blood. The source is a woman aged 55-69 years in good health.

The rearrangement links TRBV28 to TRBJ2-4, with 8 nucleotides matching TRBD1. CDR3 length: 14 residues. With V trimmed by 2 bases and J by 6 bases, 3 bases remained unmatched. Per germline, CDR1 MDHEN and CDR2 SYDVKM. The CDR3 sequence is CASSLIGQGNIQYF. DNA for the CDR3: TGTGCCAGCAGTTTAATAGGACAGGGAAACATTCAGTACTTC.

This chain uses TRBV27 with TRBJ2-1; possibly TRBD1 for D (6 bases). The germline V gene has CDR1 MNHEY and CDR2 SMNVEV (reference sequence). This CDR3 has 15 amino acids. Between the trimmed V and J ends, which lost 4 bases and 0 bases, there was a span of 10 bases. CDR3: CASSSLGGSYNEQFF. DNA of the CDR3: TGTGCCAGCAGTTCCCTAGGGGGCTCCTACAATGAGCAGTTCTTC.

The rearrangement links TRBV6-6 to TRBJ2-7; unclear D gene. The DNA end is a closer match to TRBJ2-4, so the J assignment may be wrong. The length of the CDR3 is 15 residues. Germline V lookup: CDR1 MNHNY, CDR2 SVGAGI (reference sequence). The CDR3 loop is CASSYPSRVGNIQYF. CDR3 coding DNA: TGTGCCAGCAGTTACCCCTCTAGAGTTGGTAACATTCAGTACTTC.

The table lists this clonotype with a few counts. The chain is built from TRBV20-1 and TRBJ2-7; TRBD1 matches at 9 bases. The V and J ends lost 1 base and 5 bases, in that order; junction bases with no gene match: 9. Germline CDR1 is DFQATT and CDR2 is SNEGSKA (reference sequence). The CDR3 spans 15 residues. As DNA, the CDR3 is TGCAGTGCTAGAGTCCCCAGACAGGGGGGCAACGAGCAGTACTTC. Its translation is CSARVPRQGGNEQYF.

The chain carries TRBV15 and TRBJ2-2; TRBD2 matches 7 bases. The length of the CDR3 is 17 residues. Germline V CDR1 and CDR2: LNHNV, YYDKDF (reference sequence). V was clipped by 1 base and J by 5 bases; unmatched bases: 10. The CDR3 nucleotides are TGTGCCACCAGCAGAGGAACGGGAGGAGGGTATACCGGGGAGCTGTTTTTT. It specifies CATSRGTGGGYTGELFF.

This clonotype came up once. The chain couples TRBV6-2 or TRBV6-3 to TRBJ2-3, with TRBD2 matching 7 bases. There are 15 residues in the CDR3. V lost 6 bases, J lost 2 bases, and 8 bases stayed unmatched. CDR1 is MNHEY and CDR2 is SVGEGT in the germline V gene. The CDR3 bases are TGTGCCAGCAGACTCCTAGCGGAGGTCACAGATACGCAGTATTTT. As protein: CASRLLAEVTDTQYF.

The chain employs TRBV10-3 and TRBJ1-2; D is undetermined. This CDR3 region has 13 residues. Per the germline V gene, CDR1 is ENHRY and CDR2 is SYGVKD. V lost 4 bases to trimming and J lost 7 bases, with 13 bases between them. Here the CDR3 DNA reads TGTGCCATCAGTGTCACGGGTTCGAGTGGCTACACCTTC. It yields the protein CAISVTGSSGYTF.

This clonotype was found a few times. The V gene is TRBV28, the J gene TRBJ2-5; no clear D. The germline V gene encodes CDR1 MDHEN and CDR2 SYDVKM. Trimming left V 4 bases short and J 11 bases short, with 20 bases between. The CDR3 length is 14 residues. The CDR3 coding sequence is TGTGCCAGCAGTTCACCTGTTACCTACAATGAGCAGTACTTC. Translating gives CASSSPVTYNEQYF. Complete variable domain (other parts from reference TRBV28 and TRBJ2-5): DVKVTQSSRYLVKRTGEKVFLECVQDMDHENMFWYRQDPGLGLRLIYFSYDVKMKEKGDIPEGYSVSREKKERFSLILESASTNQTSMYLCASSSPVTYNEQYFGPGTRLLVL.

This clonotype was seen more than once but under ten times. This chain connects TRBV5-5 to TRBJ2-5, with D possibly called TRBD1 or TRBD2 (5 bases each). V lost 4 bases, J lost 4 bases, and 14 bases lay in between. The germline V gene encodes CDR1 SGHKS and CDR2 YYEKEE (reference sequence). The CDR3 is 14 amino acids. In nucleotides, the CDR3 is TGTGCCAGCAGCCAATGGGACGGGTCAGAGACCCAGTACTTC. It translates to CASSQWDGSETQYF.

This rearrangement joins TRBV10-1 to TRBJ2-7, with 10 bases that match TRBD1. Germline V lookup: CDR1 WNHNN, CDR2 SYGVQD (reference sequence). This CDR3 is built from 16 residues. With V trimmed by 0 bases and J by 5 bases, 7 bases remained unmatched. The CDR3 spells CASSESTDRGRHEQYF. CDR3 sequence (DNA): TGCGCCAGCAGTGAGTCGACTGACAGGGGGCGGCACGAGCAGTACTTC.

A note on this clonotype: A far larger clone lies a single base away; this is likely a read error. The V call is TRBV7-2, the J call TRBJ2-1; D assignment may be TRBD1 or TRBD2 (5 bases each). V gave up 5 bases and J gave up 13 bases, with 12 bases separating them. The CDR3 sequence is 11 residues long. Per germline, CDR1 SGHTA and CDR2 FQGNSA. The CDR3 nucleotides are TGTGCCAGCAGCGTAGGGGAGACCCAGTTCTTC. Its protein is CASSVGETQFF.

This clonotype was seen a handful of times. The chain is built from TRBV7-2 and TRBJ2-7; 9 nucleotides line up with TRBD2. V gave up 1 base and J gave up 5 bases; unmatched junction bases: 6. CDR3 length: 15 residues. Germline V gene lookup returns CDR1 SGHTA and CDR2 FQGNSA. The CDR3 sequence: CASSLEGGRVDEQYF. CDR3 coding DNA: TGTGCCAGCAGCTTAGAGGGCGGGAGGGTCGACGAGCAGTACTTC. Full variable domain (remainder filled in from reference TRBV7-2 and TRBJ2-7): GAGVSQSPSNKVTEKGKDVELRCDPISGHTALYWYRQSLGQGLEFLIYFQGNSAPDKSGLPSDRFSAERTGGSVSTLTIQRTQQEDSAVYLCASSLEGGRVDEQYFGPGTRLTVT.

The chain recombines TRBV4-1 with TRBJ2-5; the match to TRBD2 covers 10 bases. Looked up from germline, CDR1 is MGHRA and CDR2 is YSYEKL. The ends lost 0 bases at V and 6 bases at J; junction bases unmatched: 4. The CDR3 extends over 15 amino acids. The CDR3 DNA sequence: TGCGCCAGCAGCCAAGAAACTAGCGGGAAAAAGACCCAGTACTTC. This translates into CASSQETSGKKTQYF.

This clonotype was seen just once. The CDR3 sequence is CASSSPPGQGTSVAEQYF. As DNA, the CDR3 is TGTGCCAGCAGCTCCCCCCCCGGACAGGGAACCTCTGTGGCCGAGCAGTACTTC. The chain joins TRBV7-2 to TRBJ2-4, with 8 bases that match TRBD1. The J call is uncertain, as TRBJ2-7 better fits the DNA end. The CDR3 spans 18 residues. From germline, CDR1 is SGHTA and CDR2 FQGNSA.

With respect to this clonotype: A junction boundary mismatches the germline segment, possibly from a read error. The gene calls are TRBV10-3 and TRBJ2-3; 8 bases line up with TRBD2. The CDR3 is 17 residues long. CDR1 and CDR2 from the germline V gene are ENHRY and SYGVKD. Here the CDR3 DNA reads TGTGCCATTAGTGAGCGGACTAGCCTCTCTTCCACAGATACGCAGTATTTT. Its protein is CAISERTSLSSTDTQYF.

This clonotype was detected a few times. J is TRBJ2-1 and V is TRBV4-2; D is possibly TRBD2 (5 bases). The CDR3 length is 16 residues. The germline gives CDR1 LGHNA, CDR2 YNFKEQ. Trimming cost V 1 base and J 5 bases, with 15 bases left between them. CDR3 residues: CASSQVSPERDNEQFF. The CDR3 region has the DNA TGTGCCAGCAGCCAAGTATCGCCGGAGAGGGACAATGAGCAGTTCTTC.

This chain links TRBV6-5 with TRBJ2-1, with D possibly being TRBD1 or TRBD2 (5 bases each). Trimming took 3 bases from V and 6 from J, leaving 15 bases between them. Per the germline V gene, CDR1 is MNHEY and CDR2 is SVGAGI. The CDR3 consists of 15 residues. The CDR3 DNA reads as TGTGCCAGCAGTTATAGGGTCGGGACGGGCAATGAGCAGTTCTTC. Translated: CASSYRVGTGNEQFF.

This rearrangement joins TRBV20-1 to TRBJ2-3, with D uncertain. This CDR3 has 14 residues. V dropped 0 bases and J dropped 2 bases, with 9 bases sitting between them. Germline assignment: CDR1 DFQATT and CDR2 SNEGSKA (reference sequence). CDR3 loop: CSARELANTDTQYF. CDR3 nucleotide sequence: TGCAGTGCTAGAGAGCTGGCTAACACAGATACGCAGTATTTT.

This sequence joins TRBV21-1 and TRBJ2-5; the D segment call TRBD1 is taken from the table without a DNA check. TRBV21-1 is a pseudogene locus. This CDR3 has 15 amino acids. The CDR3 protein is CASSKGDRGRETQYF. CDR3 in DNA: TGTGCCAGCAGCAAAGGAGACAGGGGGCGGGAGACCCAGTACTTC.

The chain combines TRBV20-1 with TRBJ2-7; possibly TRBD2 for D (6 bases). CDR3 length: 16 residues. Germline V gene lookup returns CDR1 DFQATT and CDR2 SNEGSKA (reference sequence). The V and J ends lost 0 bases and 0 bases respectively, with 15 bases between them. The DNA of the CDR3 is TGCAGTGCTAGAGATGGAGAGGCTAGCGTCTCCTACGAGCAGTACTTC. Amino acids: CSARDGEASVSYEQYF.